Shown below are 31 T cell receptor beta chains from a single sample sequenced in a study of CD8 T cells in Susac syndrome. The authors reverse transcribed about 0.5 to 1 ug RNA with random hexamers. In TCRdb, the immunoSEQ multiplex PCR reads were re-called with MiXCR into one record per CDR3 protein. The sample includes 95,000 to 150,000 distinct CDR3 sequences, roughly 95% of them seen just once. The sample taken for sequencing was CD4+ T cells from PBMCs. Receptor source: a human donor with Susac syndrome.

The J gene is TRBJ2-3, the V gene TRBV4-3, with D tentatively TRBD2 (5 bases). The germline V gene has CDR1 LGHNA and CDR2 YSLEER. This CDR3 comprises 13 residues. V lost 1 base and J lost 4, with 6 bases in between. The chain's CDR3 is CASSQGESDTQYF. The CDR3 coding sequence is TGCGCCAGCAGCCAAGGGGAGTCAGATACGCAGTATTTT.

The gene calls are TRBV20-1 and TRBJ2-7; the D is unclear. The germline V gene has CDR1 DFQATT and CDR2 SNEGSKA (reference sequence). CDR3 size: 12 residues. Between the trimmed V and J ends, which lost 6 bases and 6 bases, there was a span of 15 bases. The DNA for the CDR3 is TGCAGTGCCCCCCCCGGCCCTGGCGAGCAGTACTTC. Translation gives CSAPPGPGEQYF.

J is TRBJ2-7 and V is TRBV5-1; 11 bases map to TRBD2. V shed 4 bases and J 2 bases; nucleotides not matched to a gene: 8. CDR1 and CDR2 from the germline V gene are SGHRS and YFSETQ. CDR3 length: 16 residues. The CDR3 DNA sequence: TGCGCCAGCAGCGCGACTCTAGCGGGAGGCACCTACGAGCAGTACTTC. It codes for CASSATLAGGTYEQYF.

This chain joins TRBV28 and TRBJ2-2, with 8 nucleotides matching TRBD2. This CDR3 region has 16 residues. Germline CDR1 MDHEN, CDR2 SYDVKM. V dropped 6 bases and J dropped 6; count of bases not matched to a gene: 12. DNA of the CDR3: TGTGCCAGCAGCTCTCCCTCCGGGACTAGTTCCGGGGAGCTGTTTTTT. This codes for CASSSPSGTSSGELFF.

The chain employs TRBV3-1 and TRBJ2-7; D is perhaps TRBD1 or TRBD2 (5 bases each). Germline V gene lookup returns CDR1 LGHDT and CDR2 YNNKEL (reference sequence). The CDR3 runs to 11 residues. Trimming removed 4 bases from V and 5 bases from J, with 6 bases in between. Written as DNA, the CDR3 is TGTGCCAGCAGCCGGGGACACGAGCAGTACTTC. Translation: CASSRGHEQYF.

The chain uses TRBV24-1 and TRBJ2-3; D might be TRBD1 or TRBD2, each matching 7 bases. The V gene's germline CDR1 is KGHDR and CDR2 SFDVKD. V was pared by 2 bases and J by 8 bases, with 19 bases between. The CDR3 has 16 residues. DNA of the CDR3: TGTGCCACCAGTGATTCACAGGGGCGGGGGCAAGCTACGCAGTATTTT. Translation: CATSDSQGRGQATQYF.

This clonotype was counted once. The chain couples TRBV20-1 to TRBJ1-1, with a weak D call TRBD1 (5 bases). This CDR3 region has 11 residues. Looked up from germline, CDR1 is DFQATT and CDR2 is SNEGSKA (reference sequence). V gave up 7 bases and J gave up 1 base, with 7 bases separating them. The CDR3 is CSGRGNTEAFF. As DNA, the CDR3 is TGCAGTGGGAGGGGGAACACTGAAGCTTTCTTT.

The chain joins TRBV6-6 to TRBJ1-1; 7 bases are shared with TRBD1. The CDR3 runs 14 residues. CDR1 is MNHNY, CDR2 SVGAGI, per germline (reference sequence). V gave up 5 bases and J gave up 1 base; unmatched junction bases: 4. The chain's CDR3 is CASSKTGSNTEAFF. CDR3 coding DNA: TGTGCCAGCAGTAAGACAGGGTCGAACACTGAAGCTTTCTTT.

In its sample, this clonotype was seen a few times. The chain recombines TRBV28 with TRBJ1-5; 8 nucleotides match TRBD1. The CDR3 runs to 15 residues. Trimming removed 5 bases from V and 1 base from J; junction bases left unmatched: 4. Germline V gene lookup returns CDR1 MDHEN and CDR2 SYDVKM. The chain's CDR3 is CASSRDRGSNQPQHF. CDR3 DNA sequence: TGTGCCAGCAGTCGCGACAGGGGAAGCAATCAGCCCCAGCATTTT.

The chain uses TRBV30 and TRBJ1-3; D is perhaps TRBD1 (5 bases). Trimming removed 6 bases from V and 0 bases from J, with 9 bases in between. Germline V gene data show CDR1 as GTSNPN and CDR2 as SVGIG (reference sequence). This CDR3 region has 13 residues. In DNA, the CDR3 is TGTGCCTGCTCAGGGAGCTCTGGAAACACCATATATTTT. Translation: CACSGSSGNTIYF.

The J gene is TRBJ1-2, the V gene TRBV3-1; 7 bases match TRBD1. This CDR3 is 15 amino acids long. J was trimmed by 5 bases and V by 4 bases; bases with no gene match: 10. Germline V gives CDR1 LGHDT, CDR2 YNNKEL (reference sequence). CDR3 nucleotides: TGTGCCAGCAGCCCCGGACAGGCGGCCGCTTATGGCTACACCTTC. It is translated as CASSPGQAAAYGYTF.

The J gene is TRBJ2-3, the V gene TRBV9; D possibly corresponds to TRBD2 (6 bases). Germline V CDR1 and CDR2: SGDLS, YYNGEE. This CDR3 spans 16 amino acids. V gave up 4 bases and J gave up 0 bases, with 15 bases separating them. The CDR3, as DNA: TGTGCCAGCAGCCCCCAGGGCGGGACTAGCACAGATACGCAGTATTTT. This translates into CASSPQGGTSTDTQYF.

V and J are TRBV20-1 and TRBJ2-4; tentative D call: TRBD2 (6 bases). The germline gives CDR1 DFQATT, CDR2 SNEGSKA (reference sequence). The ends were cut back, 3 bases at V and 0 bases at J, with 18 bases in the middle. The CDR3 consists of 17 residues. CDR3 region: CSASKVGTQIAKNIQYF. CDR3 nucleotides: TGCAGTGCTAGCAAGGTCGGGACTCAAATAGCCAAAAACATTCAGTACTTC.

The rearrangement links TRBV12-3 or TRBV12-4 to TRBJ1-1; 8 positions match TRBD1. Trimming at V came to 2 bases and at J to 2 bases, leaving 4 bases not matched to a gene. There are 15 residues in the CDR3. CDR3 residues: CASSLKAGGNTEAFF. DNA for the CDR3: TGTGCCAGCAGTTTAAAGGCAGGGGGCAACACTGAAGCTTTCTTT.

The chain joins TRBV30 to TRBJ1-2, with no clear D. Germline CDR1 is GTSNPN and CDR2 is SVGIG (reference sequence). This CDR3 contains 12 residues. Trimming took off 0 bases at V and 8 bases at J, with 10 bases between the two ends. CDR3: CAWSVRVGGYTF. CDR3 sequence (DNA): TGTGCCTGGAGTGTACGCGTGGGGGGCTACACCTTC.

V is TRBV6-5 and J is TRBJ1-1, with D hard to call. V gave up 4 bases and J gave up 1 base, with 7 bases separating them. CDR1 is MNHEY, CDR2 SVGAGI, per germline. This CDR3 has 13 amino acids. The CDR3 region has the DNA TGTGCCAGCAGTTCCACAGAGAACACTGAAGCTTTCTTT. This gives the protein CASSSTENTEAFF.

V is TRBV7-9 and J is TRBJ1-1; the D is unclear. The CDR3 runs to 13 residues. In germline, CDR1 is SEHNR, CDR2 FQNEAQ (reference sequence). V lost 1 base to trimming and J lost 8 bases, with 11 bases between them. The CDR3 region has the DNA TGTGCCAGCAGCTTAGACATGGCCACAGAAGCTTTCTTT. Amino acids: CASSLDMATEAFF.

The V and J genes are TRBV20-1 and TRBJ2-3; D ambiguous. The CDR3 loop spans 10 amino acids. V gave up 7 bases and J gave up 4 bases, with 6 bases separating them. CDR1 DFQATT and CDR2 SNEGSKA come from the germline V gene (reference sequence). The CDR3 DNA reads TGCAGTGTTCGAGCAGATACGCAGTATTTT. Translated, it gives CSVRADTQYF.

The chain couples TRBV6-1 to TRBJ2-3, with D perhaps TRBD2 (6 bases). Trimming pared 5 bases from V and 2 bases from J, leaving 11 bases between. The CDR3 length is 14 residues. Germline V lookup: CDR1 MNHNS, CDR2 SASEGT. In nucleotides, the CDR3 is TGTGCCAGCAGTCGGGACTTACTCACAGATACGCAGTATTTT. Encoded protein: CASSRDLLTDTQYF.

The gene calls are TRBV20-1 and TRBJ1-1; D uncertain. V lost 2 bases and J lost 2, with 6 bases in between. From germline, CDR1 is DFQATT and CDR2 SNEGSKA (reference sequence). The CDR3 contains 12 residues. The CDR3 DNA follows: TGCAGTGCTAGAAAGGGAAACACTGAAGCTTTCTTT. Translated: CSARKGNTEAFF.

V usage is TRBV2 and J usage is TRBJ1-1; no definite D call. This CDR3 comprises 14 residues. Trimming took 6 bases from V and 1 from J, leaving 12 bases between them. CDR1 is SNHLY, CDR2 FYNNEI, per germline. The CDR3 here is CASSPLRGNTEAFF. For the CDR3, the DNA is TGTGCCAGCAGCCCCCTTAGAGGGAACACTGAAGCTTTCTTT. Looking up the rest from reference TRBV2 and TRBJ1-1 gives the full variable domain: EPEVTQTPSHQVTQMGQEVILRCVPISNHLYFYWYRQILGQKVEFLVSFYNNEISEKSEIFDDQFSVERPDGSNFTLKIRSTKLEDSAMYFCASSPLRGNTEAFFGQGTRLTVV.

This clonotype has just a few counts. The V and J genes are TRBV19 and TRBJ2-7; TRBD1 or TRBD2 may be the D gene (5 bases each). The V gene's germline CDR1 is LNHDA and CDR2 SQIVND (reference sequence). Between the trimmed V and J ends, which lost 6 bases and 0 bases, there was a span of 12 bases. CDR3 length: 14 residues. The CDR3 bases are TGTGCCAGTAGCCTCCGGGACGGCTCCTACGAGCAGTACTTC. Translation gives CASSLRDGSYEQYF.

The rearrangement joins TRBV28 to TRBJ2-5; 8 bases align to TRBD2. The trim removed 7 bases at V and 1 base at J, leaving 8 bases unmatched. The CDR3 is 15 residues long. CDR1 and CDR2 from the germline V gene are MDHEN and SYDVKM. The CDR3 nucleotides are TGTGCCAGCAACCAAGCGGGAGCCGCCCAAGAGACCCAGTACTTC. Amino acid sequence: CASNQAGAAQETQYF.

With respect to this clonotype: The CDR3 does not close with the conserved phenylalanine or tryptophan, likely indicating a read error. The chain is built from TRBV28 and TRBJ2-5, with D possibly matching TRBD1 (5 bases). This CDR3 comprises 16 residues. CDR1 and CDR2 (germline): MDHEN, SYDVKM. Trimming stripped 4 bases from V and 6 bases from J, with 21 bases between. The CDR3 spells CASSSGSSPGPQTQYL. The CDR3 DNA reads TGTGCCAGCAGTTCCGGGTCCTCTCCAGGGCCACAGACCCAGTACCTC.

This clonotype was counted once. The chain carries TRBV30 and TRBJ1-5, with TRBD1 as a possible D gene (6 bases). This CDR3 comprises 15 residues. Germline assignment: CDR1 GTSNPN and CDR2 SVGIG (reference sequence). Trimming pared 2 bases from V and 5 bases from J, leaving 16 bases between. The CDR3 here is CAWSSRRDIHQPQHF. CDR3 coding DNA: TGTGCCTGGAGTTCCCGTAGGGACATCCATCAGCCCCAGCATTTT.

This clonotype showed up just once. The chain carries TRBV19 and TRBJ2-3; D uncertain. Germline CDR1 and CDR2: LNHDA and SQIVND (reference sequence). The CDR3 consists of 13 residues. Trimming removed 2 bases from V and 4 bases from J, with 7 bases in between. CDR3: CASSIQASDTQYF. The DNA for the CDR3 is TGTGCCAGTAGTATACAGGCGTCAGATACGCAGTATTTT.

The V and J genes are TRBV6-4 and TRBJ2-1, with 10 bases that match TRBD2. CDR1 is MRHNA, CDR2 SNTAGT, per germline. The CDR3 runs 15 residues. The trim removed 4 bases at V and 7 bases at J, leaving 7 bases unmatched. In DNA form, the CDR3 reads TGTGCCAGCAGTGTTACTAGCGGGATATTAAATGAGCAGTTCTTC. As protein: CASSVTSGILNEQFF.

This clonotype was observed once. The CDR3 loop is CASTAEYTGELFF. As DNA, the CDR3 is TGTGCCAGCACCGCAGAATACACCGGGGAGCTGTTTTTT. The chain joins TRBV28 to TRBJ2-2; no definite D call. The V gene lost 7 bases and the J gene lost 3 bases, with 9 bases spanning the gap. This CDR3 region has 13 residues. Germline lookup yields CDR1 MDHEN and CDR2 SYDVKM. Supplemented by reference TRBV28 and TRBJ2-2, the full variable domain reads DVKVTQSSRYLVKRTGEKVFLECVQDMDHENMFWYRQDPGLGLRLIYFSYDVKMKEKGDIPEGYSVSREKKERFSLILESASTNQTSMYLCASTAEYTGELFFGEGSRLTVL.

The chain is built from TRBV12-5 and TRBJ2-7; D might be TRBD2 (5 bases). The germline CDR1 and CDR2 sequences are LGHNT and FRNRAP. The CDR3 totals 16 residues. Trimming removed 3 bases from V and 0 bases from J, with 15 bases in between. Here the CDR3 reads CASGFRPGVSSYEQYF. The CDR3, as DNA: TGTGCTAGTGGTTTTCGCCCCGGGGTAAGCTCCTACGAGCAGTACTTC.

The chain employs TRBV29-1 and TRBJ2-7; D perhaps matches TRBD1 (5 bases). This CDR3 is built from 12 residues. Germline CDR1 and CDR2: SQVTM and ANQGSEA. V was pared by 7 bases and J by 0 bases, with 10 bases between. This CDR3 reads CSARRDSYEQYF. The DNA for the CDR3 is TGCAGCGCCCGCAGGGACTCCTACGAGCAGTACTTC.

This clonotype was found once. V gene TRBV4-2 combines with J gene TRBJ2-3; 14 bases match TRBD2. The CDR3 has 20 amino acids. V lost 1 base and J lost 5; bases outside the gene matches: 14. Per the germline V gene, CDR1 is LGHNA and CDR2 is YNFKEQ. The CDR3 is CASSQGAPGLAGDTGDTQYF. The DNA for the CDR3 is TGTGCCAGCAGCCAAGGAGCTCCGGGACTAGCGGGAGACACAGGAGATACGCAGTATTTT.